These T cell receptor beta chains were read from a single sample in a study of T-cell memory formation after mild COVID-19. TCRdb reprocessed the 5' RACE reads via MiXCR and lists one record per CDR3 protein. The repertoire consists of approximately 54,000 distinct CDR3 sequences, with approximately 12% occurring once and the leading ten covering around 25%. Sequencing used PBMCs or a T cell subset sorted from them (not recorded which). The receptors were gathered from a man in his late teens or twenties who had mild COVID-19 (a few samples of this study predate the infection). Cell type and time point are not known. Both conserved end residues are part of each CDR3. The D gene is left open where the match is weak. Some rows have no size entry. The others give once, few or many, or a class for an expanded clone.

>NA|TRBD1|17|TRBV5-6|TRBJ2-1
CASSLRTGGKVYNEQFF
TGTGCCAGCAGCTTGAGGACAGGGGGCAAGGTCTACAATGAGCAGTTCTTC
>few|NA|16|TRBV4-3|TRBJ1-2
CASSQAISVVGYGYTF
TGCGCCAGCAGCCAGGCCATCAGTGTCGTGGGCTATGGCTACACCTTC
>many|TRBD2|15|TRBV3-1|TRBJ2-1
CASSQGPAGSNEQFF
TGTGCCAGCAGCCAAGGACCAGCGGGATCGAATGAGCAGTTCTTC
>NA|NA|14|TRBV5-5|TRBJ1-1
CASSLFPMNTEAFF
TGTGCCAGCAGCTTGTTCCCTATGAACACTGAAGCTTTCTTT
>NA|NA|14|TRBV4-3|TRBJ2-3
CASSQGVGTDTQYF
TGCGCCAGCAGCCAAGGAGTGGGCACAGATACGCAGTATTTT
>few|NA|15|TRBV7-8|TRBJ2-4
CASSPQTGSVDIQYF
TGTGCCAGCAGCCCTCAAACAGGGTCGGTGGACATTCAGTACTTC
>few|TRBD1|12|TRBV20-1|TRBJ1-1
CSARPGTGGGFF
TGCAGTGCTAGACCAGGGACAGGAGGAGGTTTCTTT
>NA|NA|13|TRBV29-1|TRBJ1-2
CSVVTQLRSGYTF
TGCAGCGTTGTAACGCAGTTAAGGAGTGGCTACACCTTC
>few|TRBD1|20|TRBV5-1|TRBJ2-6
CASSLEGQGARWSGANVLTF
TGCGCCAGCAGCTTGGAAGGACAGGGGGCGCGGTGGTCTGGGGCCAACGTCCTGACTTTC
>NA|NA|15|TRBV9|TRBJ2-5
CASSETGGGVETQYF
TGTGCCAGCAGCGAAACAGGGGGAGGGGTCGAGACCCAGTACTTC
>few|NA|15|TRBV6-5|TRBJ2-5
CASSYNQGNQETQYF
TGTGCCAGCAGTTACAACCAGGGAAACCAAGAGACCCAGTACTTC
>few|NA|14|TRBV6-5|TRBJ2-3
CASRAGLSTDTQYF
TGTGCCAGCAGAGCCGGACTCTCCACAGATACGCAGTATTTT
>many|TRBD1|14|TRBV12-3/TRBV12-4|TRBJ2-7
CASSLGGSPGQGNF
TGTGCCAGCAGTTTGGGTGGCTCTCCCGGACAGGGGAACTTC
>many|TRBD1|15|TRBV14|TRBJ2-2
CASSRGQGITGELFF
TGTGCCAGCAGCCGGGGACAGGGCATCACCGGGGAGCTGTTTTTT
>few|NA|14|TRBV10-3|TRBJ2-2
CAINNKSNTGELFF
TGTGCCATCAACAACAAATCGAACACCGGGGAGCTGTTTTTT
>few|NA|11|TRBV29-1|TRBJ2-3
CSVDRSDTQYF
TGCAGCGTTGACAGGTCAGATACGCAGTATTTT
>once|NA|14|TRBV5-4|TRBJ1-1
CASSLGEGNTEAFF
TGTGCCAGCAGCTTGGGAGAGGGAAACACTGAAGCTTTCTTT
>few|NA|14|TRBV7-2|TRBJ1-2
CASSHLQKNYGYTF
TGTGCCAGCAGCCACCTTCAGAAAAACTATGGCTACACCTTC
>many|NA|17|TRBV5-5|TRBJ1-5
CASPRNPGESNNQPQHF
TGTGCCAGCCCACGAAACCCAGGCGAATCAAACAATCAGCCCCAGCATTTT
>NA|TRBD1|14|TRBV2|TRBJ2-5
CASRPTGTGETQYF
TGTGCCAGCAGACCGACAGGGACAGGAGAGACCCAGTACTTC
>many|TRBD1|15|TRBV5-1|TRBJ1-2
CASSLQGTLDYGYTF
TGCGCCAGCAGCTTACAGGGGACCCTCGACTATGGCTACACCTTC
>few|TRBD1|15|TRBV5-1|TRBJ2-3
CASSGTGGGTDTQYF
TGCGCCAGCAGCGGAACAGGGGGCGGGACAGATACGCAGTATTTT
>many|TRBD2|18|TRBV4-2|TRBJ2-2
CASSRKTSGGAYAGELFF
TGTGCCAGCAGCCGAAAGACTAGCGGGGGGGCCTATGCCGGGGAGCTGTTTTTT
>NA|TRBD1|16|TRBV24-1|TRBJ2-3
CATRRSEQGEADTQYF
TGTGCCACCAGGAGATCTGAACAGGGGGAGGCAGATACGCAGTATTTT
>many|NA|15|TRBV5-1|TRBJ2-1
CASSLALLSYNEQFF
TGCGCCAGCAGCTTGGCCCTACTCTCCTACAATGAGCAGTTCTTC
>NA|NA|13|TRBV5-8|TRBJ1-1
CASAVPRATEAFF
TGTGCCAGCGCTGTCCCCAGGGCGACTGAAGCTTTCTTT